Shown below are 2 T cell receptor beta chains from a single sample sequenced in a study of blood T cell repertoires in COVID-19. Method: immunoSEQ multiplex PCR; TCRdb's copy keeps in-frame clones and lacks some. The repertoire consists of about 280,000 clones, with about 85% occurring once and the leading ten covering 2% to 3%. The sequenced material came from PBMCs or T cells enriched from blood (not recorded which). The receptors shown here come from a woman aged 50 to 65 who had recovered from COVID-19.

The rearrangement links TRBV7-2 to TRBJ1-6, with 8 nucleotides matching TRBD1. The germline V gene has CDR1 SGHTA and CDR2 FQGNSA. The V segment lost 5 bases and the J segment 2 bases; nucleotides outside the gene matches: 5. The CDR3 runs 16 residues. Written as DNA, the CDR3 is TGTGCCAGCAGCCGCGGACAGGGAACCTATAATTCACCCCTCCACTTT. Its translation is CASSRGQGTYNSPLHF.

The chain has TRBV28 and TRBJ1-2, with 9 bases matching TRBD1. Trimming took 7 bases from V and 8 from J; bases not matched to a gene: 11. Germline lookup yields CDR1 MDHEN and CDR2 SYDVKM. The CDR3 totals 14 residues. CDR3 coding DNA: TGTGCCAGCAACCAGGGACAGGGCCCATGGGGCTACACCTTC. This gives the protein CASNQGQGPWGYTF.